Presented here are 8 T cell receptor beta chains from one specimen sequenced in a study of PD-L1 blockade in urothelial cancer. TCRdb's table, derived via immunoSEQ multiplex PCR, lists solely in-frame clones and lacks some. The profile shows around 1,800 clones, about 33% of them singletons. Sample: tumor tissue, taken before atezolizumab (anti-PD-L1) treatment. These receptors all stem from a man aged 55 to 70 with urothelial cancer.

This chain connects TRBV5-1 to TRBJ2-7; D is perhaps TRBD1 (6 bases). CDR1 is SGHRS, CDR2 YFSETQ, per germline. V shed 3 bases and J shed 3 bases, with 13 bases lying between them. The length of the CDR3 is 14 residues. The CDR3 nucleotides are TGCGCCAGCAGCTACCGGGACACCTTCTACGAGCAGTACTTC. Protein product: CASSYRDTFYEQYF.

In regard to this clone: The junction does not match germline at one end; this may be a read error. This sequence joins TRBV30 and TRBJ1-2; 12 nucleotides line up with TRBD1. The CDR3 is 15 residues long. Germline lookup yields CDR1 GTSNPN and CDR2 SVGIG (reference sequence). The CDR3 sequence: CACDSPGTGGYSYTF. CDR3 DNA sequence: TGTGCCTGCGACAGTCCCGGGACAGGGGGCTATAGCTACACCTTC.

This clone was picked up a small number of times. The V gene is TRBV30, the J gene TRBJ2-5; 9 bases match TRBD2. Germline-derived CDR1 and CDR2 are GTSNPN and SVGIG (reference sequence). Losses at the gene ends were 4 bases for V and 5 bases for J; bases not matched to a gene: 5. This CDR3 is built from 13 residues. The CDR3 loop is CAWTPSGVETQYF. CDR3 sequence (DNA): TGTGCCTGGACCCCTAGCGGGGTCGAGACCCAGTACTTC.

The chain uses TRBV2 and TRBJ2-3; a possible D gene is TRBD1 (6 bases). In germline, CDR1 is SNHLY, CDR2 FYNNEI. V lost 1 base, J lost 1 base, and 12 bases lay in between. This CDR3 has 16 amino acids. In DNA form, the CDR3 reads TGTGCCAGCAGTGAAGGCAATGAGGGGGGCACAGATACGCAGTATTTT. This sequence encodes CASSEGNEGGTDTQYF.

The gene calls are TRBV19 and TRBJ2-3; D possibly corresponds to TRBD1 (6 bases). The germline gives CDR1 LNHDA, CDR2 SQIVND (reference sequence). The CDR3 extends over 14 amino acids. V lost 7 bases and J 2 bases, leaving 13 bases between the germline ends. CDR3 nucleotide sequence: TGTGCCAGTACCCCGACAGGAGTCACAGATACGCAGTATTTT. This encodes CASTPTGVTDTQYF. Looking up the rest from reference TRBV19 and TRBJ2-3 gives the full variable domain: DGGITQSPKYLFRKEGQNVTLSCEQNLNHDAMYWYRQDPGQGLRLIYYSQIVNDFQKGDIAEGYSVSREKKESFPLTVTSAQKNPTAFYLCASTPTGVTDTQYFGPGTRLTVL.

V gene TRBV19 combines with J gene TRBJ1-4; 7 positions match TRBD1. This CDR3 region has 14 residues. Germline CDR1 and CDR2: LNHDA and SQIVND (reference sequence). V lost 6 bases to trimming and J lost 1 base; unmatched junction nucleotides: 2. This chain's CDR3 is CASSTGETNEKLFF. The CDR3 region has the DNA TGTGCCAGTAGCACAGGGGAAACTAATGAAAAACTGTTTTTT.

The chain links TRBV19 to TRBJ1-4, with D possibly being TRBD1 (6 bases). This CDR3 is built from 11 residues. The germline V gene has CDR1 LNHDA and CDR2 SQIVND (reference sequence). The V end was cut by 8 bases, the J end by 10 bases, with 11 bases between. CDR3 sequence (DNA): TGTGCCAGTCGAGGGGGAGCAAAACTGTTTTTT. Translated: CASRGGAKLFF.

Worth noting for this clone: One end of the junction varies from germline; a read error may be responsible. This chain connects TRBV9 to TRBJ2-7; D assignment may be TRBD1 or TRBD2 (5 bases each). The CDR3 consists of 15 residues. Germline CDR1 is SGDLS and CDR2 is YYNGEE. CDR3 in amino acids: CASSVGSLGAYEQYF. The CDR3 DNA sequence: TGTGCCAGTAGCGTAGGGTCCTTAGGGGCCTACGAGCAGTACTTC.